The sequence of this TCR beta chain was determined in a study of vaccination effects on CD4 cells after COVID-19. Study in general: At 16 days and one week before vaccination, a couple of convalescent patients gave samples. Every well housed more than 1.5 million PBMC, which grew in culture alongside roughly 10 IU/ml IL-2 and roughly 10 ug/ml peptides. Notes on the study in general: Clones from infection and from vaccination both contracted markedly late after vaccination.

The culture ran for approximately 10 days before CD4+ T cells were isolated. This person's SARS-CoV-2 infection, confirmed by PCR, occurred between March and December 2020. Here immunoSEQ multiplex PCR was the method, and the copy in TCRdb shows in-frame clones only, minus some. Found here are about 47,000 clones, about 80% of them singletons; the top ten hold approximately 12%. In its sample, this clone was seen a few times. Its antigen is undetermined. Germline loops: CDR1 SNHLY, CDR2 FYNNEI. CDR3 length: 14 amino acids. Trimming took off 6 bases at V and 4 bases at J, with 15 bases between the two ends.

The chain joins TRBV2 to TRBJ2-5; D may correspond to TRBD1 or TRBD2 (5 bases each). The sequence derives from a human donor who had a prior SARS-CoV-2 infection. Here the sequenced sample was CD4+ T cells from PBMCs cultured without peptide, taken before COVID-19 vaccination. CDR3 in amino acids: CASRVTTGGETQYF. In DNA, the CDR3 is TGTGCCAGCAGGGTAACTACTGGGGGAGAGACCCAGTACTTC.